Listed below are T cell receptor beta chains from one sample, sequenced in a study of T cell repertoires and HLA-DP antigens. Some clones are missing from TCRdb's copy, which holds only in-frame ones; the method was immunoSEQ multiplex PCR. The sample carries about 89,000 clones, 86% recorded once. Antigens of these TCRs are unknown. The sequenced sample consisted of CD4+ T cells from PBMCs. The source of these receptors is a man over 45 in good health and CMV-seronegative. CDR3s include the opening cysteine and the closing phenylalanine or tryptophan. The order of the fields is clone size, D gene, V gene, J gene, CDR3 protein, CDR3 DNA. D genes are given only for firm matches. Part of the rows lack a size; the others show once, few, many or a class for expanded clones.

-	-	TRBV5-3	TRBJ2-3	CARSSHPGLYPTDTQYF	TGTGCCAGAAGCTCACATCCGGGACTTTACCCCACAGATACGCAGTATTTT
-	TRBD2	TRBV6-5	TRBJ2-5	CASSSVVGGKETQYF	TGTGCCAGCAGTAGTGTTGTGGGAGGGAAAGAGACCCAGTACTTC
once	-	TRBV5-5	TRBJ1-2	CASSFNDAVVDYGYTF	TGTGCCAGCAGCTTTAACGACGCCGTAGTGGACTATGGCTACACCTTC
-	-	TRBV6-5	TRBJ2-3	CASSYRSSSYTQYF	TGTGCCAGCAGTTACAGGTCCTCGTCCTATACGCAGTATTTT
-	-	TRBV6-9	TRBJ2-7	CASSWGAEQYF	TGTGCCAGCAGTTGGGGGGCCGAGCAGTACTTC
-	-	TRBV30	TRBJ1-5	CAWSVDGNQPQHF	TGTGCCTGGAGTGTTGACGGCAATCAGCCCCAGCATTTT
-	-	TRBV7-9	TRBJ1-4	CASSLARPGVREKLFF	TGTGCCAGCAGCTTAGCTCGGCCAGGGGTTCGTGAAAAACTGTTTTTT
-	-	TRBV4-3	TRBJ2-6	CASSQVGGANVLTF	TGCGCCAGCAGCCAAGTCGGTGGGGCCAACGTCCTGACTTTC
-	TRBD2	TRBV7-9	TRBJ2-1	CASRQGLADNEQFF	TGTGCCAGCAGACAGGGACTAGCGGACAATGAGCAGTTCTTC
-	-	TRBV2	TRBJ1-1	CASSEEGQILTEAFF	TGTGCCAGCAGTGAAGAAGGACAGATTTTGACTGAAGCTTTCTTT
few	-	TRBV6-1	TRBJ1-4	CASSATVTTNEKLFF	TGTGCCAGCAGTGCCACGGTGACAACTAATGAAAAACTGTTTTTT
-	-	TRBV5-1	TRBJ1-4	CASSLGAVSNEKLFF	TGCGCCAGCAGCTTGGGCGCAGTATCTAATGAAAAACTGTTTTTT
-	TRBD2	TRBV2	TRBJ2-5	CASSVLAGIQETQYF	TGTGCCAGCAGTGTACTAGCGGGAATCCAAGAGACCCAGTACTTC
-	-	TRBV19	TRBJ1-1	CASRRTSGGVNTEAFF	TGTGCCAGTAGGAGGACTTCGGGAGGTGTGAACACTGAAGCTTTCTTT
-	-	TRBV5-6	TRBJ2-2	CASSRGITGGELFF	TGTGCCAGCAGCCGTGGGATCACGGGGGGGGAGCTGTTTTTT
-	-	TRBV6-1	TRBJ1-1	CASSEVGGRGAFF	TGTGCCAGCAGTGAAGTGGGGGGCCGTGGAGCTTTCTTT
-	-	TRBV10-3	TRBJ2-7	CAISAQVEEQYF	TGTGCCATCAGTGCTCAGGTAGAGGAGCAGTACTTC
-	-	TRBV30	TRBJ2-5	CAWSGAQGNQETQYF	TGTGCCTGGAGTGGGGCACAGGGAAACCAAGAGACCCAGTACTTC
-	-	TRBV7-8	TRBJ2-3	CASSPTLFATDTQYF	TGTGCCAGCAGCCCTACTTTGTTTGCCACAGATACGCAGTATTTT
once	-	TRBV5-4	TRBJ1-2	CASSLLGAGDNYGYTF	TGTGCCAGCAGCTTGCTGGGGGCAGGGGATAACTATGGCTACACCTTC